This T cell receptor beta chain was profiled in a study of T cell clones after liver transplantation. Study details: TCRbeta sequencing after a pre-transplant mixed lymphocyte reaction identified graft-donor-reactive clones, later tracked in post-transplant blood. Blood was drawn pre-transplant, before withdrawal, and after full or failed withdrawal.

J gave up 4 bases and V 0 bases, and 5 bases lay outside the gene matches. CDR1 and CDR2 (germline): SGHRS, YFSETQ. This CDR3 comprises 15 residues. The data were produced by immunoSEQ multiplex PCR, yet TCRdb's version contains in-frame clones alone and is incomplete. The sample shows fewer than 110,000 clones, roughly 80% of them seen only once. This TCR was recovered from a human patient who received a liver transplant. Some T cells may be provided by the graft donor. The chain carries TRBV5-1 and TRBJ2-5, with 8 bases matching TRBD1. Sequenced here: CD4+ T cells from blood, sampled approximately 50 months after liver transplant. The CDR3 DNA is TGCGCCAGCAGCTTGGAAACGGACAGGGCAGAGACCCAGTACTTC. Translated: CASSLETDRAETQYF.